This T cell receptor (beta chain) is drawn from a study of blood T cells in healthy people across ages. At the level of the study: Template-switching capture recovered about one barcoded beta molecule per two T cells. Overall study results and limits: From one million sequenced T cells, diversity estimates were lower bounds. A roughly linear fall in TCR beta diversity per million T cells was seen with increasing age.

As regards this clonotype: Its specificity is unknown.

The authors isolated at least 7 million PBMCs per sample. Primed by a sample-barcoded 5' primer and a J-beta primer mix, a second PCR proceeded for 7 to 11 cycles. From the 5' RACE reads, TCRdb called clonotypes with MiXCR, one entry per CDR3 protein. Of some 710,000 distinct CDR3 sequences listed, about a fifth are singletons. Germline CDR1 and CDR2: SQVTM and ANQGSEA. The CDR3 runs 10 residues. Sequences were obtained from blood. V gene TRBV29-1 combines with J gene TRBJ2-3; D may be TRBD2 (6 bases). This sequence originates from a man in his 70s in good health. CDR3 sequence: CGGVRDTQYF. CDR3 nucleotide sequence: TGCGGCGGGGTAAGGGATACGCAGTATTTT.